These 26 T cell receptor beta chains were all obtained from the same sample, sequenced in a study of memory CD4+ T cells and cytomegalovirus serostatus. Sequencing was performed with immunoSEQ multiplex PCR; in TCRdb, only in-frame clones are kept and a portion is missing. The table shows about 61,000 clones, with around 86% occurring only once. Single viable CD3+CD4+CD8-CD45RO+ cells were sorted as the memory CD4+ T cells. Sequencing input: memory CD4+ T cells from blood. These receptors were collected from an adult in good health and CMV-seronegative.

The V gene is TRBV5-1, the J gene TRBJ2-5; 7 positions agree with TRBD2. CDR1 and CDR2 (germline): SGHRS, YFSETQ. The CDR3 length is 15 residues. Trimming removed 4 bases from V and 3 bases from J; junction bases left unmatched: 9. The CDR3 is CASSVGGGREETQYF. CDR3 nucleotides: TGCGCCAGCAGCGTTGGGGGGGGACGAGAAGAGACCCAGTACTTC.

This clone came up once. The CDR3: CAATSGGGGETQYF. CDR3 bases: TGTGCCGCTACTTCTGGAGGGGGGGGAGAGACCCAGTACTTC. The rearrangement joins TRBV28 to TRBJ2-5; D may be TRBD2 (7 bases). CDR1 is MDHEN and CDR2 is SYDVKM in the germline V gene. The CDR3 has 14 amino acids. V was shortened by 11 bases and J by 4 bases, with 20 bases between the two germline ends.

V is TRBV7-8 and J is TRBJ1-1; D not resolved. CDR1 is SGHVS, CDR2 FQNEAQ, per germline. CDR3 length: 13 residues. V was trimmed by 5 bases and J by 3 bases, leaving 10 bases between them. This chain's CDR3 is CASSLPPDTEAFF. CDR3 nucleotides: TGTGCCAGCAGCCTCCCCCCGGACACTGAAGCTTTCTTT.

V is TRBV5-1 and J is TRBJ2-1; a weak D match, TRBD1 (5 bases). V gave up 0 bases and J gave up 4 bases, with 11 bases separating them. The CDR3 loop spans 15 amino acids. CDR1 SGHRS and CDR2 YFSETQ come from the germline V gene. The CDR3 DNA is TGCGCCAGCAGCTTGGCAGGGCAGTCTTACAATGAGCAGTTCTTC. Translated: CASSLAGQSYNEQFF.

This clone was picked up a small number of times. The rearrangement links TRBV29-1 to TRBJ1-2; D is undetermined. V was trimmed by 2 bases and J by 8 bases, leaving 12 bases between them. The germline CDR1 and CDR2 sequences are SQVTM and ANQGSEA. This CDR3 spans 12 amino acids. CDR3 region: CSVESHLGGYTF. The DNA for the CDR3 is TGCAGCGTTGAATCCCATCTGGGAGGCTACACCTTC.

About this clone itself: A far larger clone lies a single base away; this is likely a read error. The CDR3 region is CASSSQGGNQPQHF. CDR3 nucleotide sequence: TGTGCCAGCAGTTCACAGGGGGGCAATCAGCCCCAGCATTTT. The chain joins TRBV6-6 to TRBJ1-5; 8 nucleotides match TRBD1. V lost 4 bases, J lost 2 bases, and 1 base stayed unmatched. The CDR3 length is 14 residues. Germline loops: CDR1 MNHNY, CDR2 SVGAGI (reference sequence).

V and J are TRBV6-5 and TRBJ2-2; 9 bases line up with TRBD1. The CDR3 covers 14 residues. Germline V gene data show CDR1 as MNHEY and CDR2 as SVGAGI. V gave up 7 bases and J gave up 5 bases; unmatched junction bases: 5. The CDR3 reads CASTRGQGTGELFF. Here the CDR3 DNA reads TGTGCCAGCACTAGGGGACAGGGAACCGGGGAGCTGTTTTTT.

The chain employs TRBV7-8 and TRBJ1-1, with 9 bases aligning to TRBD1. CDR1 is SGHVS, CDR2 FQNEAQ, per germline. The CDR3 covers 19 residues. V lost 8 bases to trimming and J lost 9 bases; unmatched junction nucleotides: 28. The CDR3 sequence: CASLKGQGLFESFRNKAFF. CDR3 bases: TGTGCCAGCCTGAAGGGACAGGGCCTTTTCGAATCCTTTCGAAACAAAGCTTTCTTT. Variable domain in full (rest from reference TRBV7-8 and TRBJ1-1): GAGVSQSPRYKVAKRGQDVALRCDPISGHVSLFWYQQALGQGPEFLTYFQNEAQLDKSGLPSDRFFAERPEGSVSTLKIQRTQQEDSAVYLCASLKGQGLFESFRNKAFFGQGTRLTVV.

This clone was recorded only once. The rearrangement uses TRBV30 and TRBJ2-1, with a weak D call TRBD1 (6 bases). CDR1 is GTSNPN, CDR2 SVGIG, per germline (reference sequence). Trimming removed 4 bases from V and 6 bases from J, with 16 bases in between. CDR3 length: 14 amino acids. CDR3 amino acids: CAWINRALSNEQFF. The CDR3 DNA is TGTGCCTGGATTAACAGGGCCCTGAGCAATGAGCAGTTCTTC.

This clone was recorded only once. The J gene is TRBJ1-2, the V gene TRBV10-3; D possibly corresponds to TRBD1 (5 bases). V was pared by 7 bases and J by 0 bases, with 12 bases between. This CDR3 has 14 residues. Germline lookup yields CDR1 ENHRY and CDR2 SYGVKD. In DNA, the CDR3 is TGTGCCATCAACCGGGACCCAGCTAACTATGGCTACACCTTC. Translated: CAINRDPANYGYTF.

V and J are TRBV19 and TRBJ1-1, with D perhaps matching TRBD1 (5 bases). The CDR3 totals 15 residues. Trimming removed 5 bases at V and 10 bases at J, with 23 bases between. Germline V gene data show CDR1 as LNHDA and CDR2 as SQIVND (reference sequence). The CDR3 region is CASSVGAAGRVRAFF. The CDR3 DNA sequence: TGTGCCAGTAGTGTTGGGGCCGCTGGCAGGGTTCGAGCTTTCTTT.

The rearrangement links TRBV4-1 to TRBJ2-2; D is unresolved. Germline lookup yields CDR1 MGHRA and CDR2 YSYEKL. The CDR3 loop spans 14 amino acids. Trimming stripped 0 bases from V and 9 bases from J, with 11 bases between. The DNA for the CDR3 is TGCGCCAGCAGCCAAGAAGGCAGAGCAAGGGAGCTGTTTTTT. Encoded protein: CASSQEGRARELFF.

The chain joins TRBV18 to TRBJ1-3; 7 bases agree with TRBD1. CDR1 is KGHSH and CDR2 is LQKENI in the germline V gene. CDR3 size: 17 residues. V was clipped by 6 bases and J by 4 bases; unmatched bases: 15. The CDR3 DNA reads as TGTGCCAGCTCTCAGGACAGGTGGGATACGTCCGGAAACACCATATATTTT. This sequence encodes CASSQDRWDTSGNTIYF.

The chain employs TRBV28 and TRBJ1-5; no reliable D call. The germline gives CDR1 MDHEN, CDR2 SYDVKM. The CDR3 is 15 amino acids. V gave up 5 bases and J gave up 0 bases, with 11 bases separating them. The DNA of the CDR3 is TGTGCCAGCAGTCCGCCCGGGAGTAGCAATCAGCCCCAGCATTTT. Translating it yields CASSPPGSSNQPQHF.

This chain uses TRBV6-6 with TRBJ2-7; 10 bases line up with TRBD2. The length of the CDR3 is 14 residues. J gave up 2 bases and V 6 bases, and 4 bases lay outside the gene matches. Per germline, CDR1 MNHNY and CDR2 SVGAGI (reference sequence). In nucleotides, the CDR3 is TGTGCCAGCAGAAGCGGGAGGGACGCCTACGAGCAGTACTTC. Protein: CASRSGRDAYEQYF.

This clone was seen more than once but under ten times. Other nucleotide sequences from this sample produce the same CDR3. This chain uses TRBV7-9 with TRBJ1-1, with D possibly matching TRBD1 (6 bases). Germline loops: CDR1 SEHNR, CDR2 FQNEAQ (reference sequence). The length of the CDR3 is 14 residues. With 1 base removed from V and 4 bases from J, the gap between germline ends came to 10 bases. The DNA of the CDR3 is TGTGCCAGCAGCTTAGGGCAGGGGAGCACTGAAGCTTTCTTT. Translated, it gives CASSLGQGSTEAFF.

V gene TRBV28 combines with J gene TRBJ2-1; TRBD2 agrees at 7 bases. Germline V gene lookup returns CDR1 MDHEN and CDR2 SYDVKM. This CDR3 region has 15 residues. The V segment lost 6 bases and the J segment 5 bases; nucleotides outside the gene matches: 10. The DNA for the CDR3 is TGTGCCAGCAGCCTCTTTGCGGGGGTGGACAATGAGCAGTTCTTC. Translation gives CASSLFAGVDNEQFF.

V gene TRBV9 combines with J gene TRBJ2-7; 13 bases match TRBD2. Germline V gene data show CDR1 as SGDLS and CDR2 as YYNGEE. The CDR3 totals 16 residues. The trim removed 2 bases at V and 5 bases at J, leaving 7 bases unmatched. For the CDR3, the DNA is TGTGCCAGCAGCGTTCTGACTAGCGGGGGGATCCACGAGCAGTACTTC. This sequence encodes CASSVLTSGGIHEQYF.

The chain couples TRBV30 to TRBJ1-4; no clear D. CDR1 and CDR2 (germline): GTSNPN, SVGIG (reference sequence). CDR3 length: 12 residues. Trimming took off 2 bases at V and 6 bases at J, with 7 bases between the two ends. The CDR3 DNA sequence: TGTGCCTGGAGTAAAAGGGATGAAAAACTGTTTTTT. It translates to CAWSKRDEKLFF.

This chain links TRBV4-1 with TRBJ2-3, with 10 bases that match TRBD2. The germline V gene encodes CDR1 MGHRA and CDR2 YSYEKL. V lost 3 bases and J lost 0; bases outside the gene matches: 9. This CDR3 has 18 residues. CDR3 DNA: TGCGCCAGCAGCCAGCTCCCCCCACTAGCGGGGAGCACAGATACGCAGTATTTT. As protein: CASSQLPPLAGSTDTQYF.

V and J are TRBV18 and TRBJ1-2; 10 nucleotides line up with TRBD1. CDR3 length equals 14 residues. Germline V lookup: CDR1 KGHSH, CDR2 LQKENI. V was clipped by 3 bases and J by 7 bases; unmatched bases: 5. CDR3 in DNA: TGTGCCAGCTCACCGACAGGGGGCGGCGGTGGCTACACCTTC. Protein product: CASSPTGGGGGYTF.

The chain carries TRBV5-1 and TRBJ2-1; 7 positions match TRBD2. This CDR3 has 16 amino acids. Losses at the gene ends were 1 base for V and 7 bases for J; bases not matched to a gene: 11. Germline V lookup: CDR1 SGHRS, CDR2 YFSETQ. Here the CDR3 DNA reads TGCGCCAGCAGCTTGAGGGCGGGAGCGGAGAGAAATGAGCAGTTCTTC. As protein: CASSLRAGAERNEQFF.

The chain links TRBV11-2 to TRBJ2-7; 7 bases fit TRBD1. From germline, CDR1 is SGHAT and CDR2 FQNNGV. The CDR3 consists of 14 residues. V gave up 3 bases and J gave up 2 bases; unmatched junction bases: 4. The CDR3 DNA reads TGTGCCAGCAGCTTGTTCGGGACAGCCTACGAGCAGTACTTC. Amino acids: CASSLFGTAYEQYF.

The rearrangement links TRBV11-1 to TRBJ1-2, with TRBD1 as a possible D gene (6 bases). Germline lookup yields CDR1 SGHAT and CDR2 FQDESV (reference sequence). This CDR3 region has 15 residues. V lost 4 bases, J lost 7 bases, and 19 bases lay in between. CDR3 protein: CASSSPAVAGAGYTF. CDR3 DNA sequence: TGTGCCAGCAGCTCCCCTGCGGTGGCAGGGGCTGGCTACACCTTC.

The chain combines TRBV5-1 with TRBJ1-2; the D is unclear. The CDR3 spans 14 residues. CDR1 and CDR2 from the germline V gene are SGHRS and YFSETQ. Trimming left V 3 bases short and J 4 bases short, with 13 bases between. The CDR3, as DNA: TGCGCCAGCAGCTCATTTTCGGGATTCTATGGCTACACCTTC. It specifies CASSSFSGFYGYTF.

The chain is built from TRBV7-2 and TRBJ2-1; tentatively, D is TRBD2 (6 bases). The germline CDR1 and CDR2 sequences are SGHTA and FQGNSA. The ends were cut back, 5 bases at V and 8 bases at J, with 10 bases in the middle. The CDR3 sequence is 12 residues long. CDR3 sequence: CASSLTRYEQFF. DNA for the CDR3: TGTGCCAGCAGCCTGACTAGGTATGAGCAGTTCTTC.